This is a list of T cell receptor beta chains from one sample in a study of T-cell reconstitution after alpha-beta-depleted transplantation in children. TCRdb used MiXCR to reprocess the PCR reads, holding one entry per CDR3 protein. Of 750,000 to 950,000 distinct CDR3 sequences listed, approximately 15% are singletons. Sequencing was performed on PBMCs, mostly from graft donor cells, taken 360 days after TCRalphabeta/CD19-depleted stem cell transplant. These TCRs come from a male patient younger than 18 who had a stem cell transplant for acute lymphoblastic leukemia, so the T cells may come from the graft donor. CDR3s include the opening cysteine and the closing phenylalanine or tryptophan. Each record gives: V gene, J gene, CDR3 protein.

TRBV7-3	TRBJ1-2	CASSLNGLGYTF
TRBV29-1	TRBJ1-4	CSVGGTGEKLFF
TRBV5-1	TRBJ2-1	CASSRGRGRLAGTNNVQFF
TRBV7-9	TRBJ2-7	CASSLNGLAGYEQYF
TRBV7-6	TRBJ2-2	CASSLTAGVVAGELFF
TRBV12-3/TRBV12-4	TRBJ2-1	CASRTLSYNEQFF
TRBV19	TRBJ2-1	CASSPPPLAGGSYNEQFF
TRBV4-2	TRBJ1-1	CASSQDWQNRLTEAFF
TRBV29-1	TRBJ2-7	CSVVSGGEQYF
TRBV5-1	TRBJ2-1	CASSLALAGAGHDEQFF
TRBV20-1	TRBJ2-7	CSAITLSLVAHSYEQYF
TRBV12-3/TRBV12-4	TRBJ2-1	CASRNRASSSYNEQFF
TRBV28	TRBJ2-3	CASSLGLVGREGLITDTQYF
TRBV2	TRBJ2-5	CASSETSESVRETQYF
TRBV6-5	TRBJ1-2	CASSYVAANYGYTF
TRBV27	TRBJ2-1	CASTIGSTYNEQFF
TRBV5-1	TRBJ2-5	CASSLFRLAGGETQYF
TRBV20-1	TRBJ2-5	CSEGISGETQYF
TRBV12-3/TRBV12-4	TRBJ1-1	CASSLGAWNTEAFF
TRBV3-1	TRBJ2-1	CASRLAGGPREQFF
TRBV13	TRBJ1-5	CASSLGLGQVDNQPQHF
TRBV5-6	TRBJ2-1	CASSFQLGGEQFF
TRBV5-1	TRBJ2-2	CASSFGVRGITGELFF
TRBV18	TRBJ2-1	CASSPRGGEGFF
TRBV7-8	TRBJ2-2	CASSPGAPKVAGVEELFF
TRBV5-5	TRBJ2-7	CASSLGGGLSYEQYF
TRBV11-3	TRBJ2-5	CASSLGTLRQETQYF
TRBV5-4	TRBJ2-5	CASSSGSRGQETQYF
TRBV29-1	TRBJ2-5	CSGGPPETQYF
TRBV4-1	TRBJ2-5	CASSQEAGRQETQYF
TRBV24-1	TRBJ2-1	CATSDFASGQRGDEQFF
TRBV10-2	TRBJ1-6	CASSAGTTNSPLHF
TRBV20-1	TRBJ2-3	CSGVVGGPTDTQYF
TRBV11-2	TRBJ2-7	CASSLVAPSYEQYF
TRBV27	TRBJ1-1	CASSWSRKGPEAFF
TRBV7-9	TRBJ1-5	CASSLGWGGNQPQHF
TRBV5-6	TRBJ1-2	CASSSKEENYGYTF